Listed here are 15 T cell receptor beta chains from one sample, sequenced in a study of cytomegalovirus exposure and HLA in healthy donors. Primers for the PCR totalled 60 Vbeta and 13 Jbeta. The protocol was immunoSEQ multiplex PCR, while the TCRdb copy is restricted to in-frame clones and leaves out a portion. The sample has fewer than 150,000 clones. Sequences were obtained from PBMCs. The receptors originated from a woman aged 55-69 years in good health and CMV-seronegative.

The CDR3, as DNA: TGTGCCAGCAGCAGCAATTCCAGGACAGGGGGAGCTTTCTTT. Its translation is CASSSNSRTGGAFF. The rearrangement joins TRBV7-9 to TRBJ1-1; 10 bases align to TRBD1. The CDR3 spans 14 residues. V shed 5 bases and J 10 bases; nucleotides not matched to a gene: 10. Per germline, CDR1 SEHNR and CDR2 FQNEAQ (reference sequence). The variable domain in full, completed from reference TRBV7-9 and TRBJ1-1, reads DTGVSQNPRHKITKRGQNVTFRCDPISEHNRLYWYRQTLGQGPEFLTYFQNEAQLEKSRLLSDRFSAERPKGSFSTLEIQRTEQGDSAMYLCASSSNSRTGGAFFGQGTRLTVV.

The chain recombines TRBV5-1 with TRBJ2-1; 16 nucleotides line up with TRBD2. The CDR3 consists of 16 residues. The J segment lost 9 bases and the V segment lost 3 bases, leaving 6 bases of the junction unmatched. Per germline, CDR1 SGHRS and CDR2 YFSETQ. The CDR3 nucleotides read TGCGCCAGCAGCTGGGGACTAGCGGGGGGGCCCGTTGAGCAGTTCTTC. Translating it yields CASSWGLAGGPVEQFF.

CDR3 DNA: TGTGCCATCAGGGGGGGGTCTGAAGCTTTCTTT. This translates into CAIRGGSEAFF. The gene calls are TRBV10-3 and TRBJ1-1; TRBD1 is a possible D gene (5 bases). Germline V lookup: CDR1 ENHRY, CDR2 SYGVKD. This CDR3 is 11 amino acids long. Trimming took off 6 bases at V and 6 bases at J, with 8 bases between the two ends.

The chain couples TRBV6-5 to TRBJ1-5; 8 nucleotides align to TRBD1. The CDR3 covers 16 residues. Germline V gene data show CDR1 as MNHEY and CDR2 as SVGAGI. V was pared by 4 bases and J by 0 bases, with 5 bases of the junction left unmatched. CDR3 coding DNA: TGTGCCAGCAGTTCAGGGGGCGCGTTTAGCAATCAGCCCCAGCATTTT. This gives the protein CASSSGGAFSNQPQHF.

The genes are TRBV7-3 and TRBJ2-3; 8 bases line up with TRBD2. Trimming took 1 base from V and 4 from J; bases not matched to a gene: 7. Germline V lookup: CDR1 SGHTA, CDR2 FQGTGA. There are 16 residues in the CDR3. CDR3 DNA sequence: TGTGCCAGCAGCTTAATCGGTACCGGGGGGGCAGATACGCAGTATTTT. It is translated as CASSLIGTGGADTQYF. Based on the CDR3 plus reference TRBV7-3 and TRBJ2-3, the full variable domain is GAGVSQTPSNKVTEKGKYVELRCDPISGHTALYWYRQSLGQGPEFLIYFQGTGAADDSGLPNDRFFAVRPEGSVSTLKIQRTERGDSAVYLCASSLIGTGGADTQYFGPGTRLTVL.

The rearrangement joins TRBV5-1 to TRBJ1-1, with 8 bases that match TRBD1. CDR1 and CDR2 from the germline V gene are SGHRS and YFSETQ. Unmatched junction bases numbered 6, after V lost 0 bases and J lost 5 bases. This CDR3 has 15 residues. The CDR3 DNA is TGCGCCAGCAGCTTGGATACAGGGGGGGGAACTGAAGCTTTCTTT. This gives the protein CASSLDTGGGTEAFF.

The chain combines TRBV7-8 with TRBJ2-5, with D perhaps matching TRBD1 (5 bases). The last part of the DNA fits TRBJ2-7 better; the J call may be wrong. This CDR3 has 13 residues. From germline, CDR1 is SGHVS and CDR2 FQNEAQ. The CDR3 protein is CASSLRAYYEQYF. CDR3 coding DNA: TGTGCCAGCAGCCTCAGGGCCTACTACGAGCAGTACTTC.

The V gene is TRBV9, the J gene TRBJ1-5; D is uncertain. Germline V gene lookup returns CDR1 SGDLS and CDR2 YYNGEE. There are 14 residues in the CDR3. The V and J ends lost 0 bases and 1 base respectively, with 5 bases between them. The CDR3 loop is CASSVGRSNQPQHF. In DNA, the CDR3 is TGTGCCAGCAGCGTAGGCCGGAGCAATCAGCCCCAGCATTTT.

This chain connects TRBV30 to TRBJ1-6; 10 bases match TRBD1. Germline values: CDR1 GTSNPN, CDR2 SVGIG (reference sequence). The CDR3 runs to 16 residues. Trimming at V came to 1 base and at J to 2 bases, leaving 2 bases not matched to a gene. The CDR3, as DNA: TGTGCCTGGAGTGGGACAGGGGGGACCTATAATTCACCCCTCCACTTT. Encoded protein: CAWSGTGGTYNSPLHF. Drawing the rest from reference TRBV30 and TRBJ1-6, the complete variable domain is SQTIHQWPATLVQPVGSPLSLECTVEGTSNPNLYWYRQAAGRGLQLLFYSVGIGQISSEVPQNLSASRPQDRQFILSSKKLLLSDSGFYLCAWSGTGGTYNSPLHFGNGTRLTVT.

V is TRBV28 and J is TRBJ2-1, with D perhaps TRBD1 (6 bases). V was pared by 5 bases and J by 15 bases, with 17 bases between. This CDR3 comprises 12 residues. Germline-derived CDR1 and CDR2 are MDHEN and SYDVKM. The CDR3 loop reads CASSPLRGPSFF. The DNA for the CDR3 is TGTGCCAGCAGTCCCCTCAGGGGCCCTTCGTTCTTC.

The chain combines TRBV2 with TRBJ2-5; perhaps TRBD2 as D (6 bases). Per germline, CDR1 SNHLY and CDR2 FYNNEI. The CDR3 sequence is 17 residues long. The V end was cut by 4 bases, the J end by 1 base, with 19 bases between. Written as DNA, the CDR3 is TGTGCCAGCAGTGCATTGGTTGTTACAGCGGGCCAAGAGACCCAGTACTTC. Protein product: CASSALVVTAGQETQYF.

The rearrangement links TRBV5-1 to TRBJ2-2; TRBD1 aligns across 9 bases. CDR1 and CDR2 from the germline V gene are SGHRS and YFSETQ. Germline trimming cut 4 bases from V and 4 bases from J; bases unmatched to any gene: 8. The CDR3 extends over 16 amino acids. The CDR3 DNA is TGCGCCAGCAGCGTAACAGGGGGCGTTCGCACCGGGGAGCTGTTTTTT. It codes for CASSVTGGVRTGELFF.

The rearrangement uses TRBV5-4 and TRBJ2-1; the match to TRBD2 covers 7 bases. The CDR3 has 15 amino acids. CDR1 SGHNT and CDR2 YYREEE come from the germline V gene (reference sequence). V lost 4 bases to trimming and J lost 3 bases; unmatched junction nucleotides: 7. The CDR3 region has the DNA TGTGCCAGCAGCCCCGGTGCGGGAGACTACAATGAGCAGTTCTTC. Translated: CASSPGAGDYNEQFF.

The rearrangement uses TRBV28 and TRBJ1-5; possible D gene TRBD1, 5 bases. Trimming took 7 bases from V and 9 from J, leaving 16 bases between them. The CDR3 contains 13 residues. Germline CDR1 MDHEN, CDR2 SYDVKM. CDR3 protein: CASTTPGGRPQHF. CDR3 coding DNA: TGTGCCAGCACAACTCCCGGGGGACGGCCCCAGCATTTT.

V and J are TRBV5-1 and TRBJ1-1; TRBD1 agrees at 10 bases. The trim removed 1 base at V and 5 bases at J, leaving 8 bases unmatched. The CDR3 covers 16 residues. Germline lookup yields CDR1 SGHRS and CDR2 YFSETQ. CDR3 sequence: CASSLRWGQGITEAFF. The CDR3 region has the DNA TGCGCCAGCAGCTTGAGGTGGGGACAGGGGATAACTGAAGCTTTCTTT. The complete variable domain, with remaining parts taken from reference TRBV5-1 and TRBJ1-1, reads KAGVTQTPRYLIKTRGQQVTLSCSPISGHRSVSWYQQTPGQGLQFLFEYFSETQRNKGNFPGRFSGRQFSNSRSEMNVSTLELGDSALYLCASSLRWGQGITEAFFGQGTRLTVV.